This TCR beta chain was sequenced for a study of healthy donors' naive CD4 and CD8 T cells. Overall study results and limits: Bias from naive T cell homeostatic proliferation was not addressed. Chains were not paired, since alpha and beta were sequenced in bulk. A reported CD4+/CD8+ bias affected most V and J genes in naive cells. CDR3 charge plus V and J genes appeared to account for about 13% of CD4/CD8 variance.

Starting from 500 ng of total RNA, TCR libraries were made with linear amplification. Each CDR3 protein gets one entry after TCRdb re-called the reads with MiXCR. This sample carries 200,000 or so distinct CDR3 sequences, around three quarters of them seen once, and the ten largest clones take 2% to 2.5%. On this clonotype itself: The antigen is not known.

V gave up 2 bases and J gave up 0 bases, with 10 bases separating them. The CDR3 runs 16 residues. Per germline, CDR1 MNHNS and CDR2 SASEGT. The sample consisted of naive CD4+ and CD8+ T cells sorted from blood, pooled from several donors. The sequence was collected from a pool of human donors in good health; the sample pools cells from several healthy donors. V gene TRBV6-1 combines with J gene TRBJ2-2; TRBD1 is a possible D gene (5 bases). CDR3 sequence reads: CASSESPGTNTGELFF. The CDR3, as DNA: TGTGCCAGCAGTGAATCGCCAGGGACGAACACCGGGGAGCTGTTTTTT.